This T cell receptor (beta chain) was captured in a study of regulatory T cells in long-lasting Graves disease. Across the whole study: Persistence in Graves' disease required over 5 years of antithyroid drugs plus positive TSH receptor antibodies. General study findings and limits: With persistent disease, TRBV28, TRBJ1-2 and TRBJ2-5 were the favored segments.

The CDR3 totals 13 residues. Germline CDR1 KGHDR, CDR2 SFDVKD. V was pared by 7 bases and J by 6 bases, with 12 bases between. Library construction for TCR beta used iRepertoire HTBI primers and Arm-PCR of CDR3 regions. Original analysis: Spanning all samples, the identified segments comprised roughly 66 TRBV and fewer than 15 TRBJ. TCRdb analysed the multiplex PCR reads with MiXCR anew, one entry per CDR3 protein. The V and J calls were determined by TCRdb, not by the authors. The sample includes about 310,000 distinct CDR3 sequences, around 21% of them seen just once. This clonotype was detected only a few times. Its antigen is unknown. As to time point: persistent/refractory GD, antithyroid drugs over 5 years with positive TRAb. RNA from PBMCs was the source of the TCR library. Criteria from the American Thyroid Association guidelines were applied to diagnose Graves' disease.

Sequences were derived from peripheral blood mononuclear cells (PBMCs), sampled when the disease was refractory, from a patient treated with antithyroid drugs. This sequence joins TRBV24-1 and TRBJ1-5, with D tentatively TRBD1 (6 bases). This sequence originates from a female donor with Graves disease. The CDR3 loop is CATSLQGTQPQHF. The DNA of the CDR3 is TGTGCCACCAGCCTACAGGGCACTCAGCCCCAGCATTTT.